This T cell receptor (beta chain) stems from a study of T cell repertoires in cytomegalovirus infection. TCRdb ran MiXCR on the reads and lists one entry per CDR3 protein. The sample lists about 130,000 distinct CDR3 sequences; 7% to 10% were seen once. The V gene's germline CDR1 is SGHTA and CDR2 FQGNSA. The CDR3 loop spans 16 amino acids. V gave up 5 bases and J gave up 0 bases, with 16 bases separating them. This clonotype appeared a few times. The antigen is undetermined. Overall study results and limits: The response measured ex vivo was dominated by TCR beta clonotypes (HLA-C-restricted and CMV-specific).

The TCR was taken from a human donor in good health (CMV status not recorded). Some clones in this sample may be carry-over from other donors' samples. The sample taken for sequencing was PBMCs. The rearrangement links TRBV7-2 to TRBJ1-1; no clear D. CDR3 nucleotide sequence: TGTGCCAGCAGCCCCTGGACGAGAGGCATGAACACTGAAGCTTTCTTT. This gives the protein CASSPWTRGMNTEAFF.